One sample yielded the 2 T cell receptor beta chains listed below, sequenced in a study of blood T cells in healthy people across ages. Primers used in a second PCR of about 6 to 12 cycles were a sample-barcoded 5' primer and a J-beta primer mix. TCRdb processed the 5' RACE reads anew with MiXCR; each CDR3 protein has one entry. This sample yields 950,000 to 1,200,000 distinct CDR3 sequences, of which roughly two fifths are seen a single time; approximately 14% belongs to the top ten. The source material was blood. The receptor source for this set is a man aged 18 to 30 in good health.

This rearrangement joins TRBV20-1 to TRBJ1-5; the D is unclear. Per the germline V gene, CDR1 is DFQATT and CDR2 is SNEGSKA (reference sequence). The CDR3 loop spans 12 amino acids. Trimming took 3 bases from V and 0 from J, leaving 3 bases between them. CDR3 loop: CSARFSNQPQHF. The CDR3 bases are TGCAGTGCTAGGTTTAGCAATCAGCCCCAGCATTTT.

The rearrangement uses TRBV29-1 and TRBJ2-5, with D perhaps TRBD1 or TRBD2 (5 bases each). This CDR3 region has 12 residues. Germline values: CDR1 SQVTM, CDR2 ANQGSEA. Trimming took 7 bases from V and 11 from J, leaving 20 bases between them. CDR3 coding DNA: TGCAGCGCGTCCGGGGACGGGTTAGTGCAGTACTTC. Its translation is CSASGDGLVQYF.